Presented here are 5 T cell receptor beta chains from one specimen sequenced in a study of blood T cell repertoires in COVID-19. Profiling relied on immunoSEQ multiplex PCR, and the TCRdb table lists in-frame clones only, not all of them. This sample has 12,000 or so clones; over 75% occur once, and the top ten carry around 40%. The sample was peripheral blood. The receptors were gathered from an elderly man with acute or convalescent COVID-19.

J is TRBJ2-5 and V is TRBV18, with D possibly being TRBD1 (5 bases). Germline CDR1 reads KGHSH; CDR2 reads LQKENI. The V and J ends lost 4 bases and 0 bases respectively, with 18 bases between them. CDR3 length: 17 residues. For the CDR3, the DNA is TGTGCCAGCTCACGACAGTATAATAAGGGATACCAAGAGACCCAGTACTTC. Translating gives CASSRQYNKGYQETQYF.

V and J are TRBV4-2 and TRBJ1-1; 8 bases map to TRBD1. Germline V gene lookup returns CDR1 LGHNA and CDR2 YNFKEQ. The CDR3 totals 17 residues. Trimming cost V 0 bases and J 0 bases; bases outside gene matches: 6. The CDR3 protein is CASSQDRGRRMNTEAFF. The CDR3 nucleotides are TGTGCCAGCAGCCAAGACAGGGGGCGGAGGATGAACACTGAAGCTTTCTTT.

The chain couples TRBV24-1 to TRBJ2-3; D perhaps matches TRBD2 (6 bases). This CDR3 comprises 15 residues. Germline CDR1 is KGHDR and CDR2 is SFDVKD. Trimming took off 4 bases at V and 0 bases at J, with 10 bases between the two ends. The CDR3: CATSDARGSTDTQYF. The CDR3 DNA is TGTGCCACCAGTGACGCCCGGGGGAGCACAGATACGCAGTATTTT.

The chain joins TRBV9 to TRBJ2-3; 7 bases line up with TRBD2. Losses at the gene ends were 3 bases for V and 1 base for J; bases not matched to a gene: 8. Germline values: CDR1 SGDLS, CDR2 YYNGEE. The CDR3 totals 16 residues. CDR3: CASSDRAGSGTDTQYF. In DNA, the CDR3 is TGTGCCAGCAGCGACCGAGCGGGGAGTGGCACAGATACGCAGTATTTT.

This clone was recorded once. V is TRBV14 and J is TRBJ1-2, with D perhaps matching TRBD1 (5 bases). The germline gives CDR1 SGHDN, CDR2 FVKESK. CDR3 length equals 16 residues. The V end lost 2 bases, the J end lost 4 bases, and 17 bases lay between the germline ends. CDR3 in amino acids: CASSQFFNRDSYGYTF. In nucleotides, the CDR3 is TGTGCCAGCAGCCAATTTTTTAACCGGGACTCCTATGGCTACACCTTC.